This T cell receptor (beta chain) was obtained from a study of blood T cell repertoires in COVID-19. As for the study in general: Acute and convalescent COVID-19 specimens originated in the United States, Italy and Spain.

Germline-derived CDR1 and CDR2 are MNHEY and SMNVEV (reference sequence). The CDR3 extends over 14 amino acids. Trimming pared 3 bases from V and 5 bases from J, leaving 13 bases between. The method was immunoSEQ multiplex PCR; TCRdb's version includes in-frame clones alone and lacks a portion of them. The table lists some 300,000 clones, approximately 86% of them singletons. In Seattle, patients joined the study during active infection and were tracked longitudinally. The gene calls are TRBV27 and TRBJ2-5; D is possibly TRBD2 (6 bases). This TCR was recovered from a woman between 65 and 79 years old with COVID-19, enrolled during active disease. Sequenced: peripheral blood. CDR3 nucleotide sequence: TGTGCCAGCAGTTTTAACGGGGCGGGGGAGACCCAGTACTTC. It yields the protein CASSFNGAGETQYF.